Included here is one T cell receptor (beta chain) sequence, with context. This receptor's antigen is unknown. Base quality data are lacking; no much larger clone is found one base away. The sample is drawn from a study of shared clonotypes between healthy human individuals (dated by TCRdb to the early 2020s). For the study in its entirety: The cohort included a few men and a couple of women between 18 and 49 years of age. For each donor, three plates each were used for CD4 naive and CD4 memory, two plates were used for CD8 naive, and one plate was used for CD8 memory. Per donor, leukapheresis produced somewhere between about 0.94 and 9 billion PBMCs. Libraries were prepared and TCR repertoires were sequenced by different laboratories using diverse techniques, in order to increase sequencing depth and limit assay-specific biases. Blood TCR repertoires of about 5 healthy adults were deeply sequenced to estimate repertoire size and the extent of clonotype sharing between individuals.

Using the deep immunoSEQ assay, TCR CDR3 regions were amplified from genomic DNA by multiplex PCR. Extracted genomic DNA from each cell subset was distributed evenly across all wells of several immunoSEQ 96-well plates, and each plate was treated as a replicate. For sorted subsets, around 0.2 ug genomic DNA, equal to 30,000 to 35,000 T cell genomes, was loaded into each replicate PCR. Purified libraries were measured with a Qubit 3.0 fluorometer, size-checked on a Bioanalyzer 2100, and measured again with the KAPA Library Quantification kit. A separate single-read 150-cycle Illumina NextSeq 550 flow cell was used to sequence each immunoSEQ 96-well plate. Per the source publication's procedure: Because only junctional sequences without quality scores were contained in the immunoSEQ output, filtering matching that applied to full-length reads could not be performed. To assign V/J genes and CDR3, sequences were annotated against IMGT germline references using PyIR, a Python wrapper for IgBLAST v1.9. Reads were filtered out if the reads had weak V/J assignments (E-value above 1e-6), no CDR3, stop codons, out-of-frame junctions, or ambiguous translated residues. V3J clonotypes were defined as sequences sharing an identical inferred V gene, J gene, and CDR3 amino acid sequence. Percentage overlap between repertoires was calculated by dividing the number of shared unique clonotypes by the size of the smaller repertoire. Richness of each repertoire was evaluated using RTK rarefaction, the Chao1 estimator, and Recon v2.1 estimates of unobserved clonotypes. Generation probabilities were computed with OLGA for all TCRbeta clonotypes obtained by the gDNA method from several donors. TCRdb carries this immuneACCESS record with in-frame sequences only. Its versions omit some clonotypes, under half of them owing to an unresolved V gene in the studies checked, with the rest unexplained. V, J and clone size were drawn from that table, and D and trimming were deduced from the DNA. This sample holds around 1,100,000 clones; approximately 80% were observed only once. Roughly 0.9% of the sample is in the top ten clones.

The donors were healthy, HIV-negative adults with no recently reported acute infections or vaccinations. Every donor was a Caucasian adult living in Nashville, Tennessee, USA. CD4+ T cells were enriched through magnetic negative selection, after which naive cells were positively selected on CD45RA and the remaining negative fraction served as the memory subset. Blood was collected by leukapheresis, and PBMCs were isolated by Ficoll-Histopaque density gradient centrifugation and then cryopreserved in liquid nitrogen vapor phase. Analytical flow cytometry was used to check the purity and quantity of each magnetically sorted T cell population. Each sorted fraction had its genomic DNA isolated and then quantified by UV absorbance on a Nanodrop 2000c. On the study overall, not on this receptor specifically: Sharing across several donors was observed for 4.5% to 6.5% of naive CD4, over 3% of naive CD8, 2% to 2.5% of memory CD4, and around 0.42% of memory CD8 clonotypes. Rarefaction of sorted-subset datasets indicated incomplete sequencing despite the large sequencing depth. Based on pairwise subsampling, the degree of clonotype sharing among donors was expected to be affected by sequencing depth. Higher generation probabilities were observed for clonotypes shared by all four sorted-subset donors than for non-shared clonotypes. Naive subsets generally had larger estimated clonotype richness than memory subsets did. Sampling was limited to blood, and TCR repertoires in tissue likely differ from TCR repertoires in blood. Because the study included a small number of donors, the genetic and exposure-history diversity represented was limited.

The V end loses 4 bases and the J end loses 0 bases, and a stretch of 10 bases separates them. Taken from cysteine to phenylalanine, the CDR3 has 14 residues. Left in the record is the CDR3 DNA by itself, 42 bases read in frame from the first base. Based on the germline V gene (reference sequence), the CDR1 and CDR2 sequences are SGHKS and YYEKEE. The source material was memory CD4+ T cells from PBMCs. In light of the paper, this sample's cell subset or site label describes: CD45RA-negative fraction. The sequence was obtained from a man aged 18 to 30 in good health. Some clones in this sample may be carry-over from other donors' samples. Rearrangement joined TRBV5-5 to TRBJ1-1; the D gene is unclear. The sequenced DNA: TGTGCCAGCAGCAGTTCCATACTGAACACTGAAGCTTTCTTT. It codes for CASSSSILNTEAFF.